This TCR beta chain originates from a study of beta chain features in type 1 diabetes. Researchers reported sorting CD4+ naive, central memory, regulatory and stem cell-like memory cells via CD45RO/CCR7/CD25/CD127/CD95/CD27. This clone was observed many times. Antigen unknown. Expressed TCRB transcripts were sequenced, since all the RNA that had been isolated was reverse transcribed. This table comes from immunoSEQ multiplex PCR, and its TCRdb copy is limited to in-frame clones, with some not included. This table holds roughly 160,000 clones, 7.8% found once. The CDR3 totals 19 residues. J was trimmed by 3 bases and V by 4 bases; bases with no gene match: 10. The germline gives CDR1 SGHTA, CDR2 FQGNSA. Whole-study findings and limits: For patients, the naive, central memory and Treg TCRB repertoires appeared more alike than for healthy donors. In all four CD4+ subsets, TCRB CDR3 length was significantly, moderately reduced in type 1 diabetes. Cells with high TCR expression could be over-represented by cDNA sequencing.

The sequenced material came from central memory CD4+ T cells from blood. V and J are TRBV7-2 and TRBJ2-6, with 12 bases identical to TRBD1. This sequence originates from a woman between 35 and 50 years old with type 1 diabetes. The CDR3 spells CASSSNAGQGAGGANVLTF. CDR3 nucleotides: TGTGCCAGCAGCTCTAATGCGGGACAGGGGGCAGGTGGGGCCAACGTCCTGACTTTC.